The following is a T cell receptor beta chain sequence with its context. What it recognizes is unknown. The data stem from a study of tumor-infiltrating lymphocytes in localized non-small cell lung cancer. Findings of the study overall: Recurrence-free survival showed no association with tumor T-cell fraction. Higher tumor T cell infiltration than in uninvolved lung was supported by TCRbeta sequencing. Only some patients had TCR sequencing, depending on available tissue. Different pieces of the same tissue were used for each assay.

Trimming took off 7 bases at V and 4 bases at J, with 20 bases between the two ends. The CDR3 has 17 residues. Germline assignment: CDR1 SNHLY and CDR2 FYNNEI. The method was immunoSEQ multiplex PCR; TCRdb's version includes in-frame clones alone and lacks a portion of them. The sample holds 15,000 to 20,000 clones, 60% to 85% seen once. Sequenced sample: lung tumor tissue. V is TRBV2 and J is TRBJ1-6; a weak D match, TRBD1 (6 bases). The clonotype comes from a human donor with non-small cell lung cancer. CDR3 DNA sequence: TGTGCCAGCACTACCACCCGGGGGCAGGGGTATAATTCACCCCTCCACTTT. This gives the protein CASTTTRGQGYNSPLHF.